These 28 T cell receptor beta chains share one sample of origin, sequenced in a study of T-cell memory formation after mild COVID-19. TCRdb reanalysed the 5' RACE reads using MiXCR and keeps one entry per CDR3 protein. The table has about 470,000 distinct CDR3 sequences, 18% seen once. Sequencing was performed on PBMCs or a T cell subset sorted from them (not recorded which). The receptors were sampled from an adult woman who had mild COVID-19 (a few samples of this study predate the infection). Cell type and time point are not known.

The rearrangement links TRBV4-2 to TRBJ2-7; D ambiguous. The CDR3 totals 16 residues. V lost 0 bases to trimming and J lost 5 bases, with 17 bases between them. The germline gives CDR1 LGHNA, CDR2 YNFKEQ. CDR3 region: CASSQERAVYLHEQYF. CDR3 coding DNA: TGTGCCAGCAGCCAAGAGCGAGCAGTGTATCTTCACGAGCAGTACTTC.

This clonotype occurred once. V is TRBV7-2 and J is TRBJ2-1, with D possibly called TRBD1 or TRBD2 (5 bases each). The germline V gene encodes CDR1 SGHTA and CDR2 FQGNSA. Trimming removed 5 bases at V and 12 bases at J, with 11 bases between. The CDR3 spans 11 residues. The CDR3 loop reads CASSPGTPQFF. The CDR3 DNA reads TGTGCCAGCAGCCCCGGGACCCCGCAGTTCTTC.

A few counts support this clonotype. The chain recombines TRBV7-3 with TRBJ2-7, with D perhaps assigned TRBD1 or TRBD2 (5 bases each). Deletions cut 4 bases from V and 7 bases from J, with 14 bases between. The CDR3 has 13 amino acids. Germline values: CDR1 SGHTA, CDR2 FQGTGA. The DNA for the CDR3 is TGTGCCAGCAGCTCGGGACCGACGGGGGAGCAGTACTTC. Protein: CASSSGPTGEQYF.

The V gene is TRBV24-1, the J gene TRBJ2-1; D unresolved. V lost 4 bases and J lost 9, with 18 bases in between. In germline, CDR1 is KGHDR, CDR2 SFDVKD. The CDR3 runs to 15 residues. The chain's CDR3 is CATSDRWVLGGEQFF. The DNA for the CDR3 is TGTGCCACCAGTGACCGGTGGGTCCTAGGTGGTGAGCAGTTCTTC.

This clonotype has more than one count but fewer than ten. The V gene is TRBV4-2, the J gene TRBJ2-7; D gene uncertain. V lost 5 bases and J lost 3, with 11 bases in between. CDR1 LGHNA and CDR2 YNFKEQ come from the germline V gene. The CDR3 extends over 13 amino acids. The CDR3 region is CASSEPTDYEQYF. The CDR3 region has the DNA TGTGCCAGCAGCGAACCGACGGACTACGAGCAGTACTTC.

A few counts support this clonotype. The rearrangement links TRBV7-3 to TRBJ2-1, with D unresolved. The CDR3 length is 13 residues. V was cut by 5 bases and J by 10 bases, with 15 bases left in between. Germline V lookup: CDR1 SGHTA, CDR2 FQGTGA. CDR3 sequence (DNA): TGTGCCAGCAGCCATGGCGGATTCCGCGAGCAGTTCTTC. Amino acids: CASSHGGFREQFF.

CDR3 bases: TGCGCCAGCAGCCTGCAGCCCGCGGGCTACGAGCAGTACTTC. As protein: CASSLQPAGYEQYF. This chain connects TRBV4-1 to TRBJ2-7, with D possibly being TRBD2 (5 bases). Trimming took 4 bases from V and 3 from J, leaving 13 bases between them. Germline assignment: CDR1 MGHRA and CDR2 YSYEKL. This CDR3 region has 14 residues.

Here the CDR3 reads CASIIPRGRDTEAFF. The CDR3 DNA reads TGTGCCAGCATCATTCCCAGGGGCCGGGACACTGAAGCTTTCTTT. The chain employs TRBV6-5 and TRBJ1-1; D possibly corresponds to TRBD1 (6 bases). Germline values: CDR1 MNHEY, CDR2 SVGAGI. The CDR3 contains 15 residues. Trimming took off 7 bases at V and 3 bases at J, with 18 bases between the two ends.

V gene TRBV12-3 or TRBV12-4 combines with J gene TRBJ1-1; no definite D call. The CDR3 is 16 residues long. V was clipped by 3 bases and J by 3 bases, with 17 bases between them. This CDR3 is CASSFGRSFADTEAFF. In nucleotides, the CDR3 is TGTGCCAGCAGTTTCGGTCGTTCGTTTGCTGACACTGAAGCTTTCTTT.

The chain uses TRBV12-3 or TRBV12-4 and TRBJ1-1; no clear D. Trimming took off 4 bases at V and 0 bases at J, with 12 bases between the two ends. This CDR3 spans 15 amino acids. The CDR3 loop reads CASSSPLGLNTEAFF. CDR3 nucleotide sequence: TGTGCCAGCAGTTCTCCTTTAGGGCTGAACACTGAAGCTTTCTTT.

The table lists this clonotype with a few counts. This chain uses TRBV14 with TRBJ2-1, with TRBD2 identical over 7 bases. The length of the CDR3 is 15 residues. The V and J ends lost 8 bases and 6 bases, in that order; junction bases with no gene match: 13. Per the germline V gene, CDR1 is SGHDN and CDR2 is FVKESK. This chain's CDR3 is CASLNSAGASNEQFF. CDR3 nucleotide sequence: TGTGCCAGCCTTAATTCGGCGGGAGCGTCCAATGAGCAGTTCTTC. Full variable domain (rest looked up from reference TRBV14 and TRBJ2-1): EAGVTQFPSHSVIEKGQTVTLRCDPISGHDNLYWYRRVMGKEIKFLLHFVKESKQDESGMPNNRFLAERTGGTYSTLKVQPAELEDSGVYFCASLNSAGASNEQFFGPGTRLTVL.

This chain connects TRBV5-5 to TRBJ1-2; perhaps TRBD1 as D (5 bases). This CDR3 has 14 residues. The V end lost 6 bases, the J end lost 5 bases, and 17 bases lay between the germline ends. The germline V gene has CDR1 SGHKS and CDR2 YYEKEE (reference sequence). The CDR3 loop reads CASTNGAANYGYTF. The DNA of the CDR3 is TGTGCCAGCACTAATGGGGCCGCCAATTATGGCTACACCTTC.

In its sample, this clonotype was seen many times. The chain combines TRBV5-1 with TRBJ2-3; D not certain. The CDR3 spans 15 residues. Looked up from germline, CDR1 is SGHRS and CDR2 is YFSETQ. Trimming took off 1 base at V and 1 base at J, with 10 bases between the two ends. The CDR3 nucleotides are TGCGCCAGCAGCTTGCGGGTAGCTGGCACAGATACGCAGTATTTT. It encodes CASSLRVAGTDTQYF.

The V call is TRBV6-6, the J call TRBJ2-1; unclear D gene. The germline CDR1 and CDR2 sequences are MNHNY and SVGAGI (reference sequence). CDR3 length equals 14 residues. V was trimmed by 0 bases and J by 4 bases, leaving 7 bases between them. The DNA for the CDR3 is TGTGCCAGCAGTTACTCGATACTTTACAATGAGCAGTTCTTC. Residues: CASSYSILYNEQFF.

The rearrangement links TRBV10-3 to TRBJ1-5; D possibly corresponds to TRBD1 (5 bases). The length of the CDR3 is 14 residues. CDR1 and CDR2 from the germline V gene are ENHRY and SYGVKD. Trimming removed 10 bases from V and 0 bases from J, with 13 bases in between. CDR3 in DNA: TGTGCCAGCACCCGGGACGATAGCAATCAGCCCCAGCATTTT. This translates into CASTRDDSNQPQHF.

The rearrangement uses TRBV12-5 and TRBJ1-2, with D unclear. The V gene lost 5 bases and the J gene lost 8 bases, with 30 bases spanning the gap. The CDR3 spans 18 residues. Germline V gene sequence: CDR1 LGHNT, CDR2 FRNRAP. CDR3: CASGPTGGALREILGYTF. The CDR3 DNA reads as TGTGCTAGTGGTCCGACGGGAGGAGCGCTCCGGGAGATATTAGGCTACACCTTC.

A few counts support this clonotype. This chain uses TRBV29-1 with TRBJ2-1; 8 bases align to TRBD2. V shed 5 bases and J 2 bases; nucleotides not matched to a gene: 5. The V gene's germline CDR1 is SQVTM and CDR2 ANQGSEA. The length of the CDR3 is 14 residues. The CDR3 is CSVKAGAPYNEQFF. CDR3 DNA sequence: TGCAGCGTTAAAGCGGGAGCCCCCTACAATGAGCAGTTCTTC.

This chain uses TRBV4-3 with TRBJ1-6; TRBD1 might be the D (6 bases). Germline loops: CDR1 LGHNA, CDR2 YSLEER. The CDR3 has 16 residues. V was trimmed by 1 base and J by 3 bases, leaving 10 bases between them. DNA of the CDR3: TGCGCCAGCAGCCAAGGAGGGGACAACTATAATTCACCCCTCCACTTT. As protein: CASSQGGDNYNSPLHF.

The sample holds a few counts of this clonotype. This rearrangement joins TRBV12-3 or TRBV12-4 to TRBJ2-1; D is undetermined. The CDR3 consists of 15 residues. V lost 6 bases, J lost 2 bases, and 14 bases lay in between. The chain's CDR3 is CASSPDPLPYNEQFF. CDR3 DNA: TGTGCCAGCAGCCCTGACCCACTGCCCTACAATGAGCAGTTCTTC.

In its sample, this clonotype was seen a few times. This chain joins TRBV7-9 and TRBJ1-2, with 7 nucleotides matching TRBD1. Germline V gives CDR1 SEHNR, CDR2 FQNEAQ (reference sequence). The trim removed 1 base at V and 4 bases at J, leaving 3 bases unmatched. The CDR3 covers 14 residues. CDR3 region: CASSLEGGGYGYTF. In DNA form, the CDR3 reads TGTGCCAGCAGCTTAGAAGGGGGCGGCTATGGCTACACCTTC.

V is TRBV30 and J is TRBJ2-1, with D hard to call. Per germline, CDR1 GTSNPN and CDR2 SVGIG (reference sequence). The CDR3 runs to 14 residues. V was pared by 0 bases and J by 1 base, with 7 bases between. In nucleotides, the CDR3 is TGTGCCTGGAGTGTTCAGAGTTCCTACAATGAGCAGTTCTTC. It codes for CAWSVQSSYNEQFF. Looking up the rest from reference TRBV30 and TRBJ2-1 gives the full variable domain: SQTIHQWPATLVQPVGSPLSLECTVEGTSNPNLYWYRQAAGRGLQLLFYSVGIGQISSEVPQNLSASRPQDRQFILSSKKLLLSDSGFYLCAWSVQSSYNEQFFGPGTRLTVL.

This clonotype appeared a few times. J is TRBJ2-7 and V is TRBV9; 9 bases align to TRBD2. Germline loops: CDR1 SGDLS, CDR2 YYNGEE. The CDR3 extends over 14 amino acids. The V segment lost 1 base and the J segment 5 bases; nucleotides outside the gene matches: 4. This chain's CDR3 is CASSVTSGLDEQYF. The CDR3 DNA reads TGTGCCAGCAGCGTAACTAGCGGGCTTGACGAGCAGTACTTC.

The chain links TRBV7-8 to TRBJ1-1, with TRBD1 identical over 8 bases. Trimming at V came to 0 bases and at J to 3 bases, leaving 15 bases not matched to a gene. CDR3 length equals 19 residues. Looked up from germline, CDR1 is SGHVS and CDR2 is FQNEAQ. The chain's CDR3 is CASSLAWPGGPLRYTEAFF. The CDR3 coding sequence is TGTGCCAGCAGCTTAGCATGGCCAGGGGGCCCTTTGAGGTACACTGAAGCTTTCTTT.

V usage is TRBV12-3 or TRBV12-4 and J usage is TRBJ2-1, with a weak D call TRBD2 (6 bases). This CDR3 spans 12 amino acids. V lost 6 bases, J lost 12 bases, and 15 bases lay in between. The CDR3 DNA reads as TGTGCCAGCAGCAAAAAGGGACTGACGCAGTTCTTC. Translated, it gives CASSKKGLTQFF.

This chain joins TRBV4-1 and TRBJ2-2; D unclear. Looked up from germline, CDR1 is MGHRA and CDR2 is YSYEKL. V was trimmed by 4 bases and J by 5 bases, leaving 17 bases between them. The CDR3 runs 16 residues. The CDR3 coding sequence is TGCGCCAGCAGCCTCCTGGCTGGGGTGGAGACCGGGGAGCTGTTTTTT. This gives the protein CASSLLAGVETGELFF.

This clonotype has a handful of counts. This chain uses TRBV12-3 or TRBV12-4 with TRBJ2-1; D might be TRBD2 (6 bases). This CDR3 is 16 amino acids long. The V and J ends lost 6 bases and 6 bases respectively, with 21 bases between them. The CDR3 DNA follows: TGTGCCAGCAGCCAGGTTGGGGGGAAAATGCTCAATGAGCAGTTCTTC. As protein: CASSQVGGKMLNEQFF.

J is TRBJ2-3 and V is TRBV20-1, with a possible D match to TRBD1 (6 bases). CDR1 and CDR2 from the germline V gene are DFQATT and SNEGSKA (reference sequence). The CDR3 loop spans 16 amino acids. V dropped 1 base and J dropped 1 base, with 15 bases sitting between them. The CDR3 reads CSARVMDSSGTDTQYF. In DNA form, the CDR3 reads TGCAGTGCTAGAGTTATGGACAGTTCGGGCACAGATACGCAGTATTTT.

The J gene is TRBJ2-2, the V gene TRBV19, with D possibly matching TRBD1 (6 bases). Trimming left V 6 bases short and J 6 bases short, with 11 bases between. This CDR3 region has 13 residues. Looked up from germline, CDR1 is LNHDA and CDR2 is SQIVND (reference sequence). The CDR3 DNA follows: TGTGCCAGTAGCAGAACAGGGCCCGGGGAGCTGTTTTTT. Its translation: CASSRTGPGELFF.